A selection of T cell receptor beta chains follows, all from one sample in a study of blood T cell repertoires in COVID-19. Here immunoSEQ multiplex PCR was the method, and the copy in TCRdb shows in-frame clones only, minus some. Of some 49,000 clones detected, over 80% appear once; the ten largest clones hold 10% to 15%. Material: peripheral blood. The receptors here all came from a human donor in a cohort sampled during active COVID-19. Each CDR3 is given with its conserved first and last residue. The order of the fields is clone size, D gene, V gene, J gene, CDR3 length, CDR3 protein, CDR3 DNA. The D gene is left open where the match is weak. Clone size is shown for a subset of rows, as once, few, many or a class of expanded clone.

few,NA,TRBV29-1,TRBJ1-1,11,CSVEFGREAFF,TGCAGCGTTGAGTTTGGCCGTGAAGCTTTCTTT
few,NA,TRBV2,TRBJ2-3,16,CASSTRQTVGTDTQYF,TGTGCCAGCAGCACAAGACAGACCGTGGGCACAGATACGCAGTATTTT
NA,NA,TRBV4-3,TRBJ1-4,15,CASSPLRAEGEKLFF,TGCGCCAGCAGCCCCTTACGGGCAGAGGGTGAAAAACTGTTTTTT
NA,NA,TRBV11-2,TRBJ1-1,13,CASSPNRRHRAFF,TGTGCCAGCAGCCCCAATAGAAGACACCGGGCTTTCTTT
NA,NA,TRBV7-2,TRBJ1-2,13,CASSLDRVGGYTF,TGTGCCAGCAGCTTAGACAGGGTAGGCGGCTACACCTTC
NA,TRBD1,TRBV3-1/TRBV3-2,TRBJ1-2,19,CASSQDPRDRGHPNYGYTF,TGTGCCAGCAGCCAAGATCCGCGCGACAGGGGCCACCCTAATTATGGCTACACCTTC
once,TRBD1,TRBV19,TRBJ1-2,16,CASIPPRQGVNYGYTF,TGTGCCAGTATCCCCCCGAGACAGGGTGTGAACTATGGCTACACCTTC
few,NA,TRBV30,TRBJ1-2,12,CAWVSQGVLYTF,TGTGCCTGGGTCTCCCAGGGCGTCCTCTACACCTTC
NA,NA,TRBV6-5,TRBJ1-5,16,CASSYSKSGWNQPQHF,TGTGCCAGCAGTTACTCGAAATCGGGTTGGAATCAGCCCCAGCATTTT
NA,NA,TRBV30,TRBJ1-1,12,CACISSDREAFF,TGTGCCTGCATATCATCCGACAGGGAAGCTTTCTTT
NA,NA,TRBV10-3,TRBJ2-7,13,CAISVGEGYEQYF,TGTGCCATCAGTGTAGGGGAAGGGTACGAGCAGTACTTC